The entry below gives a single T cell receptor (beta chain) sequence along with its context. Its antigen remains undetermined. No base qualities exist here, and no much larger clone lies one base off it. The CDR3 regions of human TCRbeta chains were analyzed by immunosequencing. In the authors' own workflow: TCRs in the repertoires were matched against a reference library of SARS-CoV-2-specific TCRs that had been generated with the MIRA antigen-specificity platform. Breadth was defined as the fraction of unique TCRs that were SARS-CoV-2-associated. Depth was defined as the fraction of total T cells that were SARS-CoV-2-associated. Using the MIRA data, every spike-specific TCR was mapped to the spike region that the TCR reacted to and assigned to either a CD4 or a CD8 class. Log10-transformed breadth and depth values were compared by one-way ANOVA with Sidak's multiple comparisons tests. The clones in this table, taken by TCRdb from immuneACCESS, are in-frame only. Not every clone is retained; where verified, under half of the shortfall comes from an unresolved V gene, and the cause of the rest is unknown. V and J calls and clone size are those listed in that table; D and trimming were worked out from the DNA. Here the sample has tens of thousands of clones; roughly 90% occur a single time. Under 5% of the sample is held by the ten biggest clonotypes.

The CDR3 spans 13 residues, from the cysteine through the phenylalanine. Only the CDR3 part of the read is kept: 39 bases, read in frame from the first base. Per the germline V gene, SGDLS is the CDR1 and YYNGEE is the CDR2. V is reduced by 3 bases and J by 1 base, leaving a spacing of 7 bases between them. The time point label on this specimen signifies: about 28 days (+/-7) after the second vaccine dose. AZD1222 recipients with second doses at about 4 weeks or about 12 weeks were pooled, because spike-specific TCR depth and breadth did not differ between schedules. The vaccinee samples were drawn from two UK trials, COV001 and COV002, one of which was a single-blind randomized controlled phase 2/3 trial testing AZD1222 (ChAdOx1 nCoV-19) in healthy adults. For TCRbeta chain sequencing, PBMC samples from trial participants were taken at day 0 and at day 28 after the second dose. This sample was taken from a study of T cell responses to AZD1222 COVID-19 vaccine (dated by TCRdb to 2020 to 2023). Context from the whole study: A total of approximately 230 trial participants underwent TCR sequencing, of whom 207 received two doses of AZD1222 and about 25 received two doses of the MenACWY control vaccine. Trial participants were enrolled by age into subgroups of 18-55, 56-69 and 70-plus years, and roughly 160, 29 and 62 TCR-sequenced participants, respectively, were included in these subgroups.

What the research found in general, with its limitations: After two AZD1222 doses, spike-specific TCR breadth and depth were significantly higher than at day 0 and than in MenACWY recipients. Only five or six AZD1222 recipients were SARS-CoV-2 seropositive at baseline, limiting conclusions about previously exposed vaccinees. Participants were mostly white British and included more females than males, and it was suggested by the authors that clonal diversity may have been underestimated. Epitopes outside the regions mutated in the B.1.351 and B.1.1.7 variants were reportedly recognized by nearly half of the unique spike-specific TCRs. No day 14 peak-response samples were available, so repertoires were characterized only after the peak T cell response. In the small 56-69-year group, the increase in depth fell short of significance, most likely because of low power. The whole spike protein was spanned by vaccine-associated CD4 TCRs, and dominant responses were seen in regions 160-218 and 743-854.

The specimen comprised peripheral blood, sampled 28 days after the second AZD1222 dose. The chain joins TRBV9 to TRBJ1-1; the D gene is unclear. The sequence came from an adult who received the AZD1222 COVID-19 vaccine. The DNA sequence is as follows: TGTGCCAGCAGCGAATCAGGGAACACTGAAGCTTTCTTT. Translated, this is CASSESGNTEAFF.